This TCR beta chain derives from a study of post-analysis software for immune sequencing data. Study-wide results and limits: Normalized Chao1 diversity was significantly reduced in patients versus controls. TRBV segments more frequent in patients than in controls numbered about 5 and included TRBV5-6, TRBV5-1 and TRBV20-1.

As concerns this clonotype: Its antigen is not known.

cDNA libraries for TCR beta contained unique molecular identifiers. Some 500,000 cDNA molecules were obtained from roughly 0.93 to 9.6 million T cells. MiXCR was run by TCRdb on the PCR reads, yielding one entry per CDR3 protein. The table lists hundreds of thousands of distinct CDR3 sequences, 25% to 30% of them singletons. The CDR3 runs to 17 residues. The germline V and J ends were trimmed by 1 base and 1 base, with 15 bases remaining between them. CDR1 and CDR2 (germline): SGHDT, YYEEEE. This TCR came from a girl between 5 and 17 years old with multiple sclerosis. The V gene is TRBV5-6, the J gene TRBJ1-5; D may be TRBD1 (5 bases). The sequencing sample was made of blood. The CDR3 loop reads CASSLIEGFLSNQPQHF. CDR3 nucleotides: TGTGCCAGCAGCTTGATCGAGGGGTTCCTAAGCAATCAGCCCCAGCATTTT. The variable domain in full, completed from reference TRBV5-6 and TRBJ1-5, reads DAGVTQSPTHLIKTRGQQVTLRCSPKSGHDTVSWYQQALGQGPQFIFQYYEEEERQRGNFPDRFSGHQFPNYSSELNVNALLLGDSALYLCASSLIEGFLSNQPQHFGDGTRLSIL.